A single sample is the source of the 18 T cell receptor gamma chains below, sequenced in a study of γδ T cells in repeated Plasmodium falciparum infection. With CATT, TCRdb re-called clones from the multiplex PCR reads. The data hold about 26,000 gamma-chain clones, with 3% observed a single time. Gammadelta T cells were flow-sorted from PBMC into Vgamma9/Vdelta2+ and Vdelta2-negative populations for bulk analysis. What was sequenced was gamma-delta T cells from blood. All receptors come from a pool of human donors (malaria-infected and uninfected, not separated).

This clone appeared many times. This DNA's translation and the protein TCRdb lists, from a much larger clone, do not match at residue 10, likely due to a read error; the protein shown is translated from the DNA. With the J gene uncalled, the V gene is TRGV2. Germline V gene data show CDR1 as EGSNGY and CDR2 as YDSYNSKV. The CDR3 spans 12 residues. DNA for the CDR3: TGTGCCACCTGGGACGGCCCGGGTAAGAGACTCTTT. This translates into CATWDGPGKRLF.

This clone occurred many times. V usage is TRGV5 and J usage is TRGJ1 or TRGJ2. Here the J gene was assigned by germline matching of the DNA, as TCRdb has none. Germline values: CDR1 VINAFY, CDR2 YDVSNSKD. J was trimmed by 12 bases and V by 4 bases; bases with no gene match: 27. The CDR3 is made up of 17 amino acids. CDR3 nucleotides: TGTGCCACCTGGGAACGGGGAGTGGCAATGTGGCGAGGCAGGAAACTCTTT. It translates to CATWERGVAMWRGRKLF.

This clone occurred many times. For this DNA, TCRdb reports the protein of a much larger clone, which diverges at residue 8, most likely from a read error; the protein presented here is translated directly from the DNA. The chain links TRGV8 to TRGJ1 or TRGJ2. The J gene, left out of TCRdb, was set here by checking the DNA against germline. The trim removed 3 bases at V and 8 bases at J, leaving 7 bases unmatched. CDR3 length: 12 amino acids. CDR1 VENAVY and CDR2 YDSYNSRV come from the germline V gene. In DNA, the CDR3 is TGTGCCACCTGGGATGGATATCATAAGAAACTCTTT. This sequence encodes CATWDGYHKKLF.

This clone was found a few times. The translation of this DNA and the TCRdb protein of a much larger clone differ at residue 10, probably owing to a read error; the protein shown here is translated from the DNA. This chain uses TRGV9 with TRGJ1 or TRGJ2. The J gene, missing from TCRdb, was assigned here through DNA to germline matching. Germline loops: CDR1 GITISATS, CDR2 ISYDGTV (reference sequence). This CDR3 contains 14 residues. CDR3 in DNA: TGTGCCTTGTGGGAGGGACCTACTTATGATAAGAAACTCTTT. Residues: CALWEGPTYDKKLF.

This clone was picked up many times. A junction boundary mismatches the germline segment, possibly from a read error. The chain has TRGV4 and TRGJ1 or TRGJ2. The CDR3 sequence is 12 residues long. Per germline, CDR1 EGSTGY and CDR2 YDSYTSSV. In nucleotides, the CDR3 is TGTGCCGCCTGGGATGGGCGTTATAAGAAACTCTTT. Translated, it gives CAAWDGRYKKLF.

This clone was detected ten times or more. A read error likely explains this, since a far larger clone differs by one base. Other DNA variants within this sample encode the same CDR3. The chain recombines TRGV9 with TRGJP. Germline matching of the DNA provided the J gene here, since TCRdb leaves it blank. CDR3 length: 18 residues. CDR1 and CDR2 (germline): GITISATS, ISYDGTV (reference sequence). Losses at the gene ends were 2 bases for V and 4 bases for J; bases not matched to a gene: 8. CDR3 loop: CALWEDLTQELGKKIKVF. CDR3 sequence (DNA): TGTGCCTTGTGGGAGGACCTTACCCAAGAGTTGGGCAAAAAAATCAAGGTATTT.

On this clone: One base separates it from a far larger clone, so it is likely a read error. The limits of the CDR3 on the DNA are not certain, so only TCRdb's listed CDR3 is given. J gene calling gave no result, while the V gene is TRGV2. Germline V gene data show CDR1 as EGSNGY and CDR2 as YDSYNSKV. The CDR3 region is 32 residues in length, termini included. Here the CDR3 reads CATWDGRRIIRNSLAVEQHLLSQVSIGRIQHF.

This clone was detected many times. TCRdb pairs this DNA with a much larger clone's protein that differs at residue 9, likely a read error; the protein shown was translated from the DNA. The chain carries TRGV9 and TRGJ1 or TRGJ2. CDR1 and CDR2 (germline): GITISATS, ISYDGTV (reference sequence). The CDR3 contains 14 residues. Trimming removed 2 bases from V and 6 bases from J; junction bases left unmatched: 10. CDR3: CALWEGPTCYKKLF. The CDR3, as DNA: TGTGCCTTGTGGGAGGGACCTACTTGTTATAAGAAACTCTTT.

In regard to this clone: A far larger clone is one base from this, pointing to a likely read error. The same CDR3 also results from other DNA sequences found in this sample. This chain connects TRGV3 to TRGJ1 or TRGJ2. The CDR3 has 14 amino acids. Germline CDR1 VTNTFY, CDR2 YDVSTARD (reference sequence). V lost 1 base to trimming and J lost 10 bases; unmatched junction nucleotides: 13. CDR3 DNA: TGTGCCACCTGGGACAGCGACTGGTCCTACAAGAAACTCTTT. Translation gives CATWDSDWSYKKLF.

On this clone: Only one base separates this from a far larger clonotype, so it likely reflects a read error. Other DNA sequences from this sample encode an identical CDR3 as well. The chain combines TRGV9 with TRGJ1 or TRGJ2. The J gene, not given by TCRdb, was assigned here from a germline match of the nucleotide sequence. From germline, CDR1 is GITISATS and CDR2 ISYDGTV (reference sequence). Trimming removed 4 bases from V and 3 bases from J; junction bases left unmatched: 9. The CDR3 extends over 14 amino acids. This CDR3 is CALWEATLYYKKLF. CDR3 nucleotide sequence: TGTGCCTTGTGGGAAGCAACTCTTTATTATAAGAAACTCTTT.

Note on this clone: A far larger clone is only one base removed, so a read error is likely. The same CDR3 can be traced to other DNA sequences in this sample. CDR3 protein: CALWEVHSELGKKIKVF. The CDR3 coding sequence is TGTGCCTTGTGGGAGGTCCACTCGGAGTTGGGCAAAAAAATTAAGGTATTT. The V gene was identified as TRGV9, while no J gene was called. This CDR3 spans 17 amino acids. The germline gives CDR1 GITISATS, CDR2 ISYDGTV (reference sequence).

This clone came up many times. TCRdb has a much larger clone's protein, which differs at residue 8 from the translation of this DNA, likely because of a read error; what is shown is the protein translated from the DNA. The gene calls are TRGV3 and TRGJ1 or TRGJ2. No J segment appears in TCRdb, so it was assigned here by matching the sequence to germline. This CDR3 spans 11 amino acids. The V gene's germline CDR1 is VTNTFY and CDR2 YDVSTARD (reference sequence). The chain's CDR3 is CATWGDYMKLF. CDR3 bases: TGTGCCACCTGGGGAGATTATATGAAACTCTTT.

This clone was picked up a small number of times. The mismatch at residue 12 between this DNA's translation and the TCRdb protein of a much larger clone likely reflects a read error; the protein shown is translated from the DNA. The chain links TRGV2 to TRGJP2. TCRdb lists no J gene, so it was determined here by aligning the DNA to germline. This CDR3 region has 17 residues. Germline values: CDR1 EGSNGY, CDR2 YDSYNSKV. In DNA, the CDR3 is TGTGCCACCTGGGACGGGCATTCAATGGGTAGTGGTTGGATCAAGACGTTT. It specifies CATWDGHSMGSGWIKTF.

This clone was recorded at least ten times. For this DNA, TCRdb reports the protein of a much larger clone, which diverges at residue 10, most likely from a read error; the protein presented here is translated directly from the DNA. The chain carries TRGV9 and TRGJ1 or TRGJ2. CDR1 is GITISATS and CDR2 is ISYDGTV in the germline V gene (reference sequence). This CDR3 region has 13 residues. CDR3 in amino acids: CALWEVNYYMKLF. Written as DNA, the CDR3 is TGTGCCTTGTGGGAGGTGAATTATTATATGAAACTCTTT.

This clone has at least ten counts. TCRdb's entry gives the protein of a much larger clone, which mismatches this DNA's translation at residue 4, likely from a read error; the protein reported here is translated from the DNA. The V gene is TRGV3, the J gene TRGJ1 or TRGJ2. Germline V gene sequence: CDR1 VTNTFY, CDR2 YDVSTARD (reference sequence). CDR3 length: 13 amino acids. CDR3 region: CATRDRPFYKKLF. The CDR3 DNA sequence: TGTGCCACCCGGGACAGGCCCTTTTATAAGAAACTCTTT.

This clone was recorded at least ten times. TCRdb's protein, taken from a much larger clone, differs from this DNA's translation at residue 11, likely owing to a read error; the protein displayed comes from the DNA. This CDR3 is CALWEPVGSDRIKTF. In DNA, the CDR3 is TGTGCCTTGTGGGAGCCGGTCGGTAGTGATCGGATCAAGACGTTT. The chain employs TRGV9 and TRGJP2. CDR1 and CDR2 from the germline V gene are GITISATS and ISYDGTV (reference sequence). The CDR3 consists of 15 residues.

Many counts were recorded for this clone. The chain joins TRGV2 to TRGJ1 or TRGJ2. The V gene's germline CDR1 is EGSNGY and CDR2 YDSYNSKV. V lost 0 bases to trimming and J lost 12 bases; unmatched junction nucleotides: 5. The CDR3 sequence is 11 residues long. CDR3 region: CATWDGPTKLF. Here the CDR3 DNA reads TGTGCCACCTGGGACGGGCCCACGAAACTCTTT.

This clone was observed at least ten times. A far larger clone is off by one base, so a read error is likely. This specimen includes other DNA sequences encoding the same CDR3. The chain recombines TRGV9 with TRGJ1 or TRGJ2. The CDR3 runs to 12 residues. The V gene's germline CDR1 is GITISATS and CDR2 ISYDGTV (reference sequence). In nucleotides, the CDR3 is TGTGCCTTGTGGGAGGTCTCTTATAAGAAGCTCTTT. Translated: CALWEVSYKKLF.